The T cell receptor beta chain described here comes from a study of cytomegalovirus exposure and HLA in healthy donors. Looking at the study overall: The Caucasian-associated ancestry cluster held roughly 80% of around 380 genotyped donors.

The CDR3 is made up of 17 amino acids. Germline V gene data show CDR1 as SEHNR and CDR2 as FQNEAQ (reference sequence). V was pared by 2 bases and J by 0 bases, with 16 bases between. About this clone itself: What it binds is unknown.

Notes on the study in general: Most CMV-associated TCR beta chains appeared HLA-restricted in a later analysis.

PCR amplification relied on 60 Vbeta primers (plus 13 Jbeta primers). Clones were read by immunoSEQ multiplex PCR, and TCRdb kept only the in-frame ones, dropping some. Here the sample spans approximately 160,000 clones, 68% being singletons. Material: PBMCs. The genes are TRBV7-9 and TRBJ1-2; a possible D gene is TRBD1 (5 bases). This clonotype was sampled from a man in his forties or fifties in good health and CMV-seronegative. CDR3 coding DNA: TGTGCCAGCAGCTTAAGCGTGGGGGGGTTAGCTAACTATGGCTACACCTTC. This gives the protein CASSLSVGGLANYGYTF.